Listed below are T cell receptor beta chains from one sample, sequenced in a study of T cells in Graves' hyperthyroidism and ophthalmopathy. MiXCR was run by TCRdb on the multiplex PCR reads, yielding one entry per CDR3 protein. The data contain approximately 640,000 distinct CDR3 sequences, approximately 42% of them singletons. The sequencing sample was made of peripheral blood or thyroid tissue (not recorded which). These receptor sequences come from an adult man with Graves' disease, either hyperthyroidism or ophthalmopathy (not recorded which). Each CDR3 is given with its conserved first and last residue. Each record gives: CDR3 DNA, CDR3 protein, V gene, J gene, D gene, clone size. A D gene is named only where the DNA matches it firmly. Some rows have no size entry. The others give once, few or many, or a class for an expanded clone.

cdr3_nt: TGTGCCAGCAGCCAATGGGATAGTAATGAAAAACTGTTTTTT
cdr3_aa: CASSQWDSNEKLFF
v_call: TRBV7-2
j_call: TRBJ1-4
d_call: NA
clone_size: few

cdr3_nt: TGTGCCACCAGCAGAGATCGAATGGGGGCCCCACAAGAGACCCAGTACTTC
cdr3_aa: CATSRDRMGAPQETQYF
v_call: TRBV15
j_call: TRBJ2-5
d_call: NA
clone_size: few

cdr3_nt: TGTGCCATCAGGGAACAGGGGTACACCGGGGAGCTGTTTTTT
cdr3_aa: CAIREQGYTGELFF
v_call: TRBV10-3
j_call: TRBJ2-2
d_call: TRBD1
clone_size: NA

cdr3_nt: TGTGCCAGCGCACCCGGGGGGTCTAACTATGGCTACACCTTC
cdr3_aa: CASAPGGSNYGYTF
v_call: TRBV5-5
j_call: TRBJ1-2
d_call: NA
clone_size: many

cdr3_nt: TGTGCCAGTAGTACGGGAGAGACCCAGTACTTC
cdr3_aa: CASSTGETQYF
v_call: TRBV19
j_call: TRBJ2-5
d_call: NA
clone_size: many

cdr3_nt: TGTGCCAGCAGCCCGGCGGACAGGGGACAAGGATCGCCCCAGCATTTT
cdr3_aa: CASSPADRGQGSPQHF
v_call: TRBV7-2
j_call: TRBJ1-5
d_call: TRBD1
clone_size: few

cdr3_nt: TGTGCCACCAGCGACTCCCAACTCGGGACAGGGATTGGCGAGCAGTACTTC
cdr3_aa: CATSDSQLGTGIGEQYF
v_call: TRBV24-1
j_call: TRBJ2-7
d_call: TRBD1
clone_size: many

cdr3_nt: TGTGCCAGCAGCTTAAGGGGCACCGTGGGGGTGTTTGCTGGCTACACCTTC
cdr3_aa: CASSLRGTVGVFAGYTF
v_call: TRBV7-2
j_call: TRBJ1-2
d_call: NA
clone_size: few

cdr3_nt: TGTGCCACCAGCAGTGACGACAGGGGCGCTCAGCCCCAGCATTTT
cdr3_aa: CATSSDDRGAQPQHF
v_call: TRBV15
j_call: TRBJ1-5
d_call: TRBD1
clone_size: NA

cdr3_nt: TGTGCCAGCAGTGAAGCGGCGGGCTTCGGGTACACTGAAGCTTTCTTT
cdr3_aa: CASSEAAGFGYTEAFF
v_call: TRBV12-3/TRBV12-4
j_call: TRBJ1-1
d_call: NA
clone_size: few

cdr3_nt: TGCAGTGCCCCATACACTGAAGCTTTCTTT
cdr3_aa: CSAPYTEAFF
v_call: TRBV20-1
j_call: TRBJ1-1
d_call: NA
clone_size: few

cdr3_nt: TGCAGCGTTGAGGGCGGGAGTGTCTACGAGCAGTACTTC
cdr3_aa: CSVEGGSVYEQYF
v_call: TRBV29-1
j_call: TRBJ2-7
d_call: TRBD2
clone_size: many

cdr3_nt: TGTGCCATCAGTGACGCGGGAGACCCGGAGACCCAGTACTTC
cdr3_aa: CAISDAGDPETQYF
v_call: TRBV10-3
j_call: TRBJ2-5
d_call: TRBD2
clone_size: few

cdr3_nt: TGTGCCAGCAGTCAGTGGACCGGGGGCTACACCTTC
cdr3_aa: CASSQWTGGYTF
v_call: TRBV28
j_call: TRBJ1-2
d_call: NA
clone_size: NA

cdr3_nt: TGCAGCACAGGTACCTATGGCTACACCTTC
cdr3_aa: CSTGTYGYTF
v_call: TRBV29-1
j_call: TRBJ1-2
d_call: NA
clone_size: few

cdr3_nt: TGTGCCAGCAGCGTAGCCCCAGGGATCAATCAGCCCCAGCATTTT
cdr3_aa: CASSVAPGINQPQHF
v_call: TRBV9
j_call: TRBJ1-5
d_call: NA
clone_size: many

cdr3_nt: TGCAGCGTTGAAGGTTCGGGACTAACATCCTACGAGCAGTACTTC
cdr3_aa: CSVEGSGLTSYEQYF
v_call: TRBV29-1
j_call: TRBJ2-7
d_call: TRBD2
clone_size: NA

cdr3_nt: TGTGCCAGCACAACGCGCGGGAGGAGCTCCTACGAGCAGTACTTC
cdr3_aa: CASTTRGRSSYEQYF
v_call: TRBV6-1
j_call: TRBJ2-7
d_call: TRBD2
clone_size: NA

cdr3_nt: TGTGCCACCAGTGATGCAGTGGACTATGGCTACACCTTC
cdr3_aa: CATSDAVDYGYTF
v_call: TRBV24-1
j_call: TRBJ1-2
d_call: NA
clone_size: many

cdr3_nt: TGCAGTGCAAGGACAGGGGAGTACGAGCAGTACTTC
cdr3_aa: CSARTGEYEQYF
v_call: TRBV20-1
j_call: TRBJ2-7
d_call: TRBD1
clone_size: NA

cdr3_nt: TGTGCCAGCAGGGCTAGCGGGAGTTTTGTTTGTCAAGAGACCCAGTACTTC
cdr3_aa: CASRASGSFVCQETQYF
v_call: TRBV7-9
j_call: TRBJ2-5
d_call: TRBD2
clone_size: NA

cdr3_nt: TGTGCCAGCAGTGATCGCGGGGGAGGCAATCAGCCCCAGCATTTT
cdr3_aa: CASSDRGGGNQPQHF
v_call: TRBV2
j_call: TRBJ1-5
d_call: NA
clone_size: NA

cdr3_nt: TGTGCCAGCAGCTTAGGCAGCGGGCTTCTCATCTACGAGCAGTACTTC
cdr3_aa: CASSLGSGLLIYEQYF
v_call: TRBV7-8
j_call: TRBJ2-7
d_call: NA
clone_size: NA

cdr3_nt: TGCAGCGTTGGGGATGGAAACACCATATATTTT
cdr3_aa: CSVGDGNTIYF
v_call: TRBV29-1
j_call: TRBJ1-3
d_call: NA
clone_size: once

cdr3_nt: TGTGCCAGCAGCTTGACTAGGACTGAAGCTTTCTTT
cdr3_aa: CASSLTRTEAFF
v_call: TRBV7-9
j_call: TRBJ1-1
d_call: NA
clone_size: many

cdr3_nt: TGCGCCAGCAGCGTGCGACTAGCGGGAGAGACGGGGGAGACCCAGTACTTC
cdr3_aa: CASSVRLAGETGETQYF
v_call: TRBV5-1
j_call: TRBJ2-5
d_call: TRBD2
clone_size: NA

cdr3_nt: TGTGCCAGTACAGGGACGGACGATGGCTACACCTTC
cdr3_aa: CASTGTDDGYTF
v_call: TRBV19
j_call: TRBJ1-2
d_call: NA
clone_size: NA

cdr3_nt: TGCAGCGTTGGCACAGCATCTAGCACAGATACGCAGTATTTT
cdr3_aa: CSVGTASSTDTQYF
v_call: TRBV29-1
j_call: TRBJ2-3
d_call: NA
clone_size: NA

cdr3_nt: TGTGCCAGTAGTATTGGATTCGACAGAGGCTATGAAGCTTTCTTT
cdr3_aa: CASSIGFDRGYEAFF
v_call: TRBV19
j_call: TRBJ1-1
d_call: NA
clone_size: NA

cdr3_nt: TGCAGTGCTAGAGGTTCAGGGGGGGAAGAGACCCAGTACTTC
cdr3_aa: CSARGSGGEETQYF
v_call: TRBV20-1
j_call: TRBJ2-5
d_call: NA
clone_size: NA

cdr3_nt: TGTGCCAGCGGGGGGAACTACGAGCAGTACTTC
cdr3_aa: CASGGNYEQYF
v_call: TRBV2
j_call: TRBJ2-7
d_call: NA
clone_size: NA

cdr3_nt: TGCAGCGCAGGCGGGGATACAGCTTTCTTT
cdr3_aa: CSAGGDTAFF
v_call: TRBV29-1
j_call: TRBJ1-1
d_call: NA
clone_size: NA